Presented here are 27 T cell receptor beta chains from one specimen sequenced in a study of T-cell memory formation after mild COVID-19. TCRdb recomputed calls from the 5' RACE reads with MiXCR, one row per CDR3 protein. The table shows 300,000 to 350,000 distinct CDR3 sequences, with over 10% occurring only once. Sequenced material: PBMCs or a T cell subset sorted from them (not recorded which). The receptors were gathered from a man between 18 and 35 years old who had mild COVID-19 (a few samples of this study predate the infection). Cell type and time point are not known.

There are a few counts of this clonotype. The J gene is TRBJ1-2, the V gene TRBV18; D is perhaps TRBD1 (5 bases). The ends were cut back, 2 bases at V and 4 bases at J, with 11 bases in the middle. This CDR3 spans 14 amino acids. Germline V gene data show CDR1 as KGHSH and CDR2 as LQKENI. CDR3 bases: TGTGCCAGCTCACCAGATCCAGGGCCCTATGGCTACACCTTC. It codes for CASSPDPGPYGYTF.

The chain recombines TRBV6-6 with TRBJ1-5; D is unresolved. The CDR3 spans 13 residues. V dropped 6 bases and J dropped 3 bases, with 9 bases sitting between them. Germline values: CDR1 MNHNY, CDR2 SVGAGI (reference sequence). The DNA of the CDR3 is TGTGCCAGCAGCCGTCAACACAATCAGCCCCAGCATTTT. It is translated as CASSRQHNQPQHF.

This chain connects TRBV10-3 to TRBJ1-1; tentatively, D is TRBD1 (5 bases). The CDR3 consists of 13 residues. V lost 11 bases to trimming and J lost 0 bases, with 13 bases between them. Per germline, CDR1 ENHRY and CDR2 SYGVKD. Here the CDR3 DNA reads TGTGCCTTGCGGACGGACATGAACACTGAAGCTTTCTTT. This translates into CALRTDMNTEAFF.

J is TRBJ2-7 and V is TRBV30; D is unresolved. The CDR3 sequence is 13 residues long. In germline, CDR1 is GTSNPN, CDR2 SVGIG (reference sequence). The germline V and J ends were trimmed by 8 bases and 3 bases, with 17 bases remaining between them. CDR3 DNA sequence: TGTGCCACCATAACCGACACCGGCTACGAGCAGTACTTC. Translated, it gives CATITDTGYEQYF.

This clonotype was found many times. One end of the junction fails to match germline, which may point to a read error. The chain links TRBV5-1 to TRBJ2-3; 8 bases align to TRBD1. This CDR3 is built from 14 residues. Germline V gives CDR1 SGHRS, CDR2 YFSETQ. The CDR3 DNA sequence: TGTGCCAGCAGCCCGGGACAGGGCACAGATACGCAGTATTTT. Amino acid sequence: CASSPGQGTDTQYF.

In its sample, this clonotype was seen many times. The chain recombines TRBV4-1 with TRBJ2-3, with TRBD1 as a possible D gene (6 bases). There are 15 residues in the CDR3. The V gene's germline CDR1 is MGHRA and CDR2 YSYEKL. Between the trimmed V and J ends, which lost 4 bases and 0 bases, there was a span of 11 bases. The CDR3 is CASSRKGGSTDTQYF. Here the CDR3 DNA reads TGCGCCAGCAGCCGTAAAGGGGGAAGCACAGATACGCAGTATTTT.

This clonotype was detected only a few times. This rearrangement joins TRBV3-1 to TRBJ1-2; a weak D match, TRBD1 (5 bases). The germline CDR1 and CDR2 sequences are LGHDT and YNNKEL (reference sequence). This CDR3 comprises 13 residues. Trimming removed 2 bases from V and 6 bases from J, with 10 bases in between. This CDR3 is CASSQSRVHGYTF. DNA for the CDR3: TGTGCCAGCAGCCAATCCAGGGTCCATGGCTACACCTTC.

This chain links TRBV7-9 with TRBJ1-4; possible D gene TRBD1, 5 bases. In germline, CDR1 is SEHNR, CDR2 FQNEAQ (reference sequence). The V gene lost 4 bases and the J gene lost 2 bases, with 11 bases spanning the gap. The CDR3 has 15 residues. DNA of the CDR3: TGTGCCAGCAGCTCCACGACAGCCACTAATGAAAAACTGTTTTTT. Its translation: CASSSTTATNEKLFF.

This clonotype occurred a few times. The chain carries TRBV27 and TRBJ2-3; 8 bases align to TRBD1. CDR3 length equals 14 residues. The V gene's germline CDR1 is MNHEY and CDR2 SMNVEV (reference sequence). The junction had 8 bases not matched to a gene; V was cut back by 5 bases and J by 7 bases. The CDR3 nucleotides read TGTGCCAGCAGTGGGGACAGGACCGCCCATACGCAGTATTTT. Its protein product is CASSGDRTAHTQYF.

This clonotype was picked up a small number of times. This sequence joins TRBV20-1 and TRBJ2-3; 8 bases are shared with TRBD2. The CDR3 length is 16 residues. The V gene's germline CDR1 is DFQATT and CDR2 SNEGSKA (reference sequence). V trimming: 0 bases; J trimming: 0 bases; junction bases outside the gene matches: 5. The CDR3 bases are TGCAGTGCTAGAGATCCGGGGGGGCCGAGCACAGATACGCAGTATTTT. Amino acids: CSARDPGGPSTDTQYF.

This clonotype was recorded at least ten times. J is TRBJ1-5 and V is TRBV20-1; D not resolved. The CDR3 is 15 amino acids. V shed 1 base and J shed 0 bases, with 10 bases lying between them. Germline CDR1 is DFQATT and CDR2 is SNEGSKA (reference sequence). The CDR3 coding sequence is TGCAGTGCTAGAGGGGCCCCCACTAGCAATCAGCCCCAGCATTTT. This translates into CSARGAPTSNQPQHF.

In this sample, this clonotype turned up a few times. This chain joins TRBV9 and TRBJ2-3; 12 positions match TRBD1. Germline V gives CDR1 SGDLS, CDR2 YYNGEE. This CDR3 is 16 amino acids long. Germline trimming cut 4 bases from V and 1 base from J; bases unmatched to any gene: 4. The CDR3 nucleotides are TGTGCCAGCAGCCTGGGACAGGGGGCTGGCACAGATACGCAGTATTTT. Translated: CASSLGQGAGTDTQYF.

The table lists this clonotype with many counts. This chain links TRBV7-9 with TRBJ1-5; D remains ambiguous. V lost 3 bases and J 2 bases, leaving 2 bases between the germline ends. Germline CDR1 SEHNR, CDR2 FQNEAQ (reference sequence). This CDR3 is built from 12 residues. The CDR3 sequence: CASSFGNQPQHF. DNA for the CDR3: TGTGCCAGCAGCTTCGGCAATCAGCCCCAGCATTTT.

This clonotype occurred a few times. It may be a read error: a sequence one base away is much more abundant. This chain uses TRBV5-6 with TRBJ2-1, with 13 nucleotides matching TRBD2. V lost 3 bases to trimming and J lost 4 bases; unmatched junction nucleotides: 1. In germline, CDR1 is SGHDT, CDR2 YYEEEE. The CDR3 has 15 amino acids. CDR3 protein: CASSWGLAGYNEQFF. As DNA, the CDR3 is TGTGCCAGCAGCTGGGGACTAGCGGGGTACAATGAGCAGTTCTTC.

This clonotype was found many times. The chain employs TRBV4-3 and TRBJ2-3, with 9 bases lining up with TRBD2. The CDR3 has 16 amino acids. J gave up 1 base and V 1 base, and 3 bases lay outside the gene matches. The germline V gene has CDR1 LGHNA and CDR2 YSLEER. The CDR3 region has the DNA TGCGCCAGCAGCCAAGGTAGCGGGGGACGCACAGATACGCAGTATTTT. This sequence encodes CASSQGSGGRTDTQYF.

In this sample, this clonotype turned up many times. The chain combines TRBV11-2 with TRBJ2-5; possibly TRBD2 for D (6 bases). CDR1 and CDR2 (germline): SGHAT, FQNNGV. The CDR3 spans 13 residues. Trimming pared 7 bases from V and 0 bases from J, leaving 9 bases between. CDR3 protein: CASNLAHQETQYF. For the CDR3, the DNA is TGTGCCAGCAATCTAGCGCACCAAGAGACCCAGTACTTC.

This clonotype was found a few times. The chain has TRBV6-4 and TRBJ2-1, with TRBD2 matching 10 bases. V gave up 0 bases and J gave up 9 bases; unmatched junction bases: 2. CDR3 size: 14 residues. Germline CDR1 MRHNA, CDR2 SNTAGT. The CDR3 nucleotides read TGTGCCAGCAGTGACTCTAGCGGGGGGATTGAGCAGTTCTTC. Its translation is CASSDSSGGIEQFF.

The J gene is TRBJ2-1, the V gene TRBV5-4; D tentatively fits TRBD1 or TRBD2 (5 bases each). CDR1 SGHNT and CDR2 YYREEE come from the germline V gene (reference sequence). This CDR3 spans 16 amino acids. The V gene lost 4 bases and the J gene lost 12 bases, with 26 bases spanning the gap. The CDR3 coding sequence is TGTGCCAGCAGCCCTGGAGGAGACTACCATCCTCAGGGGCAGTTCTTC. This gives the protein CASSPGGDYHPQGQFF.

The CDR3: CASSYRQLNTGELFF. The DNA for the CDR3 is TGTGCCAGCAGCTACCGACAGCTCAACACCGGGGAGCTGTTTTTT. This chain joins TRBV7-9 and TRBJ2-2; D is perhaps TRBD1 (5 bases). Per the germline V gene, CDR1 is SEHNR and CDR2 is FQNEAQ (reference sequence). The CDR3 is made up of 15 amino acids. Trimming stripped 4 bases from V and 2 bases from J, with 11 bases between.

V and J are TRBV6-2 or TRBV6-3 and TRBJ2-7; the D is unclear. Deletions cut 0 bases from V and 3 bases from J, with 12 bases between. Germline V gene data show CDR1 as MNHEY and CDR2 as SVGEGT. The CDR3 has 15 amino acids. DNA for the CDR3: TGTGCCAGCAGTTACTCCGGTCACTCGGGCTACGAGCAGTACTTC. Amino acids: CASSYSGHSGYEQYF.

This clonotype showed up just a few times. V usage is TRBV20-1 and J usage is TRBJ2-5, with D maybe TRBD1 (6 bases). V gave up 3 bases and J gave up 1 base, with 12 bases separating them. The germline gives CDR1 DFQATT, CDR2 SNEGSKA (reference sequence). The CDR3 runs 14 residues. For the CDR3, the DNA is TGCAGTGCTAGGTCAGGGGTTTCCCAAGAGACCCAGTACTTC. Translation: CSARSGVSQETQYF.

This clonotype has just a few counts. This chain links TRBV9 with TRBJ2-2, with D unclear. The CDR3 is made up of 14 amino acids. Germline values: CDR1 SGDLS, CDR2 YYNGEE. The ends were cut back, 0 bases at V and 3 bases at J, with 6 bases in the middle. CDR3 amino acids: CASSVGSYTGELFF. The CDR3 nucleotides read TGTGCCAGCAGCGTAGGAAGTTACACCGGGGAGCTGTTTTTT.

This clonotype was detected only a few times. The chain is built from TRBV20-1 and TRBJ1-6; D remains ambiguous. Trimming stripped 6 bases from V and 9 bases from J, with 18 bases between. CDR3 length equals 14 residues. The germline V gene has CDR1 DFQATT and CDR2 SNEGSKA (reference sequence). The CDR3 loop is CSARIGPASSPLHF. The DNA for the CDR3 is TGCAGTGCGAGGATAGGGCCCGCGAGTTCACCCCTCCACTTT.

The chain couples TRBV5-1 to TRBJ1-4; D remains unclear. Germline V gives CDR1 SGHRS, CDR2 YFSETQ. V was clipped by 4 bases and J by 7 bases, with 17 bases between them. The CDR3 totals 15 residues. As DNA, the CDR3 is TGCGCCAGCAGCGTCGGAGGGCCCGGGATTGAAAAACTGTTTTTT. This codes for CASSVGGPGIEKLFF.

The genes are TRBV4-3 and TRBJ1-5; 7 bases are a match to TRBD1. Germline lookup yields CDR1 LGHNA and CDR2 YSLEER. There are 15 residues in the CDR3. Losses at the gene ends were 3 bases for V and 5 bases for J; bases not matched to a gene: 7. The CDR3 nucleotides are TGCGCCAGCAGCCACTGGGACAGCAAGGATCAGCCCCAGCATTTT. Translation: CASSHWDSKDQPQHF.

The CDR3 is CASSLSVQTGTGARSGELFF. The DNA of the CDR3 is TGTGCCAGCAGTTTATCGGTTCAAACCGGGACAGGGGCGAGGAGCGGGGAGCTGTTTTTT. The chain has TRBV12-3 or TRBV12-4 and TRBJ2-2; 10 nucleotides line up with TRBD1. The J segment lost 7 bases and the V segment lost 2 bases, leaving 19 bases of the junction unmatched. This CDR3 region has 20 residues.

This clonotype has a handful of counts. The chain joins TRBV12-3 or TRBV12-4 to TRBJ1-1; D not certain. The CDR3 consists of 15 residues. V lost 6 bases to trimming and J lost 1 base, with 15 bases between them. CDR3 sequence: CASSPAGWKNTEAFF. CDR3 nucleotides: TGTGCCAGCAGCCCGGCGGGGTGGAAGAACACTGAAGCTTTCTTT.